The TCR beta chain described here comes from a study of regulatory T cells in long-lasting Graves disease. Germline CDR1 and CDR2: GTSNPN and SVGIG (reference sequence). CDR3 length equals 11 residues. V was trimmed by 3 bases and J by 5 bases, leaving 8 bases between them. HTBI primers from iRepertoire and Arm-PCR of CDR3 regions yielded the TCR beta libraries. Each CDR3 protein is one row after TCRdb ran MiXCR on the multiplex PCR reads. The top ten hold under 55% of the sample, which has 600,000 to 850,000 distinct CDR3 sequences, approximately 29% seen once. Time point defined: persistent/refractory GD, antithyroid drugs over 5 years with positive TRAb. PBMC RNA served as the TCR library source. In the case of this clonotype: The antigen is unknown.

General study results and limits: The number of shared public clonotypes was higher in persistent patients (around 2,500) than new patients (966). The study found TRBV28, TRBJ1-2 and TRBJ2-5 favored in persistent disease.

J is TRBJ2-7 and V is TRBV30; no reliable D call. This sample comprised peripheral blood mononuclear cells (PBMCs), obtained when the disease was refractory, from a patient treated with antithyroid drugs. The TCR originated in a female donor with Graves disease. The CDR3 region has the DNA TGTGCCTGGAGCCCCCTCCACGAGCAGTACTTC. This gives the protein CAWSPLHEQYF.